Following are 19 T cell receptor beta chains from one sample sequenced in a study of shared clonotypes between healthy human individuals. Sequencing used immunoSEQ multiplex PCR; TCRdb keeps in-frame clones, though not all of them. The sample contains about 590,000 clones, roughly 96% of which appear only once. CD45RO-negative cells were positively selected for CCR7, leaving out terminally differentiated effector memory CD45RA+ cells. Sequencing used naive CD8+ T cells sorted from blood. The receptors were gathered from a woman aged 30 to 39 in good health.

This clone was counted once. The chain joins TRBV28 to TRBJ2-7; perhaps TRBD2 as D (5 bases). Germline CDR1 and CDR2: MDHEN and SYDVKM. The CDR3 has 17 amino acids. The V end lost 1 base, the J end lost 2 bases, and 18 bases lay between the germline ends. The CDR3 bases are TGTGCCAGCAGTTTATACCGCCGGACTTCCTGGACCTACGAGCAGTACTTC. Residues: CASSLYRRTSWTYEQYF.

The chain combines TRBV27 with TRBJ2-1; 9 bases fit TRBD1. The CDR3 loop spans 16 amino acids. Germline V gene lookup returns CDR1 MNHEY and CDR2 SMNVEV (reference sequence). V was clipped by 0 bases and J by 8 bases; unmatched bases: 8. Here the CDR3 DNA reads TGTGCCAGCAGTTTATCGCCCGGGACAGGGAGGCATGAGCAGTTCTTC. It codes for CASSLSPGTGRHEQFF.

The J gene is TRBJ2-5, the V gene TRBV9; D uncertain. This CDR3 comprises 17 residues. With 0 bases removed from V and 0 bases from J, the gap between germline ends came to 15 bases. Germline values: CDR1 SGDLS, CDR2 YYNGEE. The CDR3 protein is CASSVDSYTPYQETQYF. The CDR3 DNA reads TGTGCCAGCAGCGTAGATTCATACACTCCGTACCAAGAGACCCAGTACTTC.

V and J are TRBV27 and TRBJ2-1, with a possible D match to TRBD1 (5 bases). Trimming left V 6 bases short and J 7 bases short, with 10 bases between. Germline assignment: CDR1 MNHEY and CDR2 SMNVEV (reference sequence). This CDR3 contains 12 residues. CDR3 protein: CASSPTANEQFF. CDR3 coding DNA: TGTGCCAGCAGCCCGACAGCGAATGAGCAGTTCTTC.

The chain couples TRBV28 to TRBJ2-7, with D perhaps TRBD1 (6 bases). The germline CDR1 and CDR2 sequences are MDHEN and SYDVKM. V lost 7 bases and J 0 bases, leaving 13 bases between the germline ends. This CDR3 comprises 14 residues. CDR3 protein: CASTPPGHSYEQYF. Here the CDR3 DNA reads TGTGCCAGCACCCCGCCGGGACACTCCTACGAGCAGTACTTC.

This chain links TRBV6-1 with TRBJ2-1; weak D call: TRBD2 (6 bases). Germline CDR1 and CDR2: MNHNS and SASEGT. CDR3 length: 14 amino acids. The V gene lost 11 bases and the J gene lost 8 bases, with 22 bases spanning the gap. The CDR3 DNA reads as TGTGCCGTCATCCCGGGGACGGGAGTATATGAGCAGTTCTTC. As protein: CAVIPGTGVYEQFF.

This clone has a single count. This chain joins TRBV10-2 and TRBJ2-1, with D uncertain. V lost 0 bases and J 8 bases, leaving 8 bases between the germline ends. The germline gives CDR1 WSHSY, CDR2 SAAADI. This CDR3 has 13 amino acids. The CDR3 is CASSESRFHEQFF. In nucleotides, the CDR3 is TGCGCCAGCAGTGAGTCAAGGTTCCATGAGCAGTTCTTC.

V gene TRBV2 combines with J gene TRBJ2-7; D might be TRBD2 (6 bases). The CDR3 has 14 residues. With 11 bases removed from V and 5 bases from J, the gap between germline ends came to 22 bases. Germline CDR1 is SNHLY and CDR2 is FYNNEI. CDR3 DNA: TGTGCCGCCACCATATGGGGGGAGTTGAACGAGCAGTACTTC. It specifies CAATIWGELNEQYF.

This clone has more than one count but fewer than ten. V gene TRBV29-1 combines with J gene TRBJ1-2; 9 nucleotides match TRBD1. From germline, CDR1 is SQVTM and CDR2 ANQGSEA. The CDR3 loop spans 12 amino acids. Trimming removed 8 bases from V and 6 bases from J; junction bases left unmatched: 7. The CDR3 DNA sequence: TGCAGCTCGACAGGGGGACTGGATGGCTACACCTTC. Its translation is CSSTGGLDGYTF.

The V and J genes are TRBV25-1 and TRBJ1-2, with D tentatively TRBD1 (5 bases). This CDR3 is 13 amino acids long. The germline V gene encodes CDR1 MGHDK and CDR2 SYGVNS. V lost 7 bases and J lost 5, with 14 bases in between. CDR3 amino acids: CASKGTDAYGYTF. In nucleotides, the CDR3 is TGTGCCAGCAAGGGGACGGATGCGTATGGCTACACCTTC.

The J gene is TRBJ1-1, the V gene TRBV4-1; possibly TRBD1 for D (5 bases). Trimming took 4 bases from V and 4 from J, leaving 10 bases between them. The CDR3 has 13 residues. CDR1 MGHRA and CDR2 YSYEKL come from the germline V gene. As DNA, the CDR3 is TGCGCCAGCAGCCCCAGGGTGGCCACTGAAGCTTTCTTT. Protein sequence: CASSPRVATEAFF.

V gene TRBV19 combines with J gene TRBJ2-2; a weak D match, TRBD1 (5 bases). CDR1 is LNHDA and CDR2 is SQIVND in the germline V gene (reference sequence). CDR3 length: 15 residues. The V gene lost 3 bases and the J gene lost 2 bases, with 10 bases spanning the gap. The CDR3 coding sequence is TGTGCCAGTAGTATGGGCAGGGTCAACACCGGGGAGCTGTTTTTT. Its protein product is CASSMGRVNTGELFF.

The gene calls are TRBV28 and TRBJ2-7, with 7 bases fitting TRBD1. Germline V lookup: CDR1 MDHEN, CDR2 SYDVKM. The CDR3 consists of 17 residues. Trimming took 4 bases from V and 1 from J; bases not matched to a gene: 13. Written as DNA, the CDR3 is TGTGCCAGCAGTTCTTCCCGAGGGACAGCCCCTTCCTACGAGCAGTACTTC. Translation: CASSSSRGTAPSYEQYF.

The DNA for the CDR3 is TGTGCCAGCAGCCCCTCCCTAGCGGGAATGTCGGAGACCCAGTACTTC. Translating it yields CASSPSLAGMSETQYF. The chain has TRBV11-2 and TRBJ2-5; the match to TRBD2 covers 9 bases. With V trimmed by 5 bases and J by 5 bases, 12 bases remained unmatched. The CDR3 consists of 16 residues. Germline values: CDR1 SGHAT, CDR2 FQNNGV.

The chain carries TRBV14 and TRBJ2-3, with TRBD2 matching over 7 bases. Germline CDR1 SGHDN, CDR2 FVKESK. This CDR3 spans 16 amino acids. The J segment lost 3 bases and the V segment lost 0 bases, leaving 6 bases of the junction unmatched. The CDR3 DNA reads TGTGCCAGCAGCCAAGATATGACTAGCAGTACAGATACGCAGTATTTT. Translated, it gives CASSQDMTSSTDTQYF.

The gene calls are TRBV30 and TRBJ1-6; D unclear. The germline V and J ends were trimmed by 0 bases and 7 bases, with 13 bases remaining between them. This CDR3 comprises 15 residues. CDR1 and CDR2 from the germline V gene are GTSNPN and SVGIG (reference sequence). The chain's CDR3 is CAWSVLAQPNSPLHF. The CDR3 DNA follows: TGTGCCTGGAGTGTACTGGCCCAACCCAATTCACCCCTCCACTTT. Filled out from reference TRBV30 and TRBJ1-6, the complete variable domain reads SQTIHQWPATLVQPVGSPLSLECTVEGTSNPNLYWYRQAAGRGLQLLFYSVGIGQISSEVPQNLSASRPQDRQFILSSKKLLLSDSGFYLCAWSVLAQPNSPLHFGNGTRLTVT.

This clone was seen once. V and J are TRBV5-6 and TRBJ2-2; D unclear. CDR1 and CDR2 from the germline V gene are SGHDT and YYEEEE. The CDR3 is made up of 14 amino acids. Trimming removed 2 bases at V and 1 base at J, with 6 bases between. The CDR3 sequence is CASSFIGNTGELFF. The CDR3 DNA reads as TGTGCCAGCAGCTTCATAGGGAACACCGGGGAGCTGTTTTTT. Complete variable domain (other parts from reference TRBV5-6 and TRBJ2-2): DAGVTQSPTHLIKTRGQQVTLRCSPKSGHDTVSWYQQALGQGPQFIFQYYEEEERQRGNFPDRFSGHQFPNYSSELNVNALLLGDSALYLCASSFIGNTGELFFGEGSRLTVL.

This CDR3 is CASSPEADPNTEAFF. CDR3 in DNA: TGTGCCAGCAGTCCCGAAGCGGACCCGAACACTGAAGCTTTCTTT. The chain links TRBV28 to TRBJ1-1; D unclear. Germline CDR1 and CDR2: MDHEN and SYDVKM. With 5 bases removed from V and 1 base from J, the gap between germline ends came to 14 bases. CDR3 size: 15 residues. Filled out from reference TRBV28 and TRBJ1-1, the complete variable domain reads DVKVTQSSRYLVKRTGEKVFLECVQDMDHENMFWYRQDPGLGLRLIYFSYDVKMKEKGDIPEGYSVSREKKERFSLILESASTNQTSMYLCASSPEADPNTEAFFGQGTRLTVV.

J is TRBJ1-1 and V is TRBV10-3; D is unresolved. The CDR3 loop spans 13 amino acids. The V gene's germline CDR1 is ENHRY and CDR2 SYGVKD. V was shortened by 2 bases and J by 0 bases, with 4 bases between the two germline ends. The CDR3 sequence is CAISEGLNTEAFF. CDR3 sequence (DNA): TGTGCCATCAGTGAGGGCCTGAACACTGAAGCTTTCTTT.